The sequence of this T cell receptor beta chain was determined in a study of blood T cell repertoires in COVID-19 (dated by TCRdb to 2020 to 2022). General notes on the study: Collaborator samples came from the United States, Italy and Spain and covered acute and convalescent phases of COVID-19. HLA class I and class II types, where available, came from metadata supplied by the sample provider rather than from assay-based typing. Sample metadata almost always included a de-identified subject ID, COVID-19 status, age in years and sex. The dataset comprised deeply sampled blood TCRbeta repertoires from subjects exposed to, actively infected with, or recovered from COVID-19. The prospective study material was composed of cDNA or gDNA derived from T cells, B-cell-depleted T cells, or PBMCs. The samples were drawn from the first 160 participants of the ongoing ImmuneRACE study and from about 1,200 subjects provided by 6 global collaborators. The repertoires were released in a freely available public database meant as a resource for research on the immune response to SARS-CoV-2.

Broader findings and caveats from the paper: Clinical and demographic metadata were provided uncurated, with the amount varying by source and participant.

TCRbeta CDR3 regions were amplified from genomic DNA using the immunoSEQ Assay, a bias-controlled multiplex PCR. Under the source paper's analysis protocol: Nucleated cell counts per sample were estimated from amplification of reference gene primers within the assay. To quantify the absolute abundance of each unique TCRbeta CDR3 rearrangement, sequence reads were collapsed and filtered. For each sample, productive Simpson clonality was calculated as the square root of Simpson's diversity index over productive rearrangements. This immuneACCESS table, as held by TCRdb, lists in-frame sequences with V and J called but not all clones. Of the missing ones, under half trace to an unresolved V gene in checked studies; the others have no known cause. V and J calls and clone size are copied from that table; D and trimming were computed from the DNA. The sample table records about 250,000 clones; over 75% of these occur just once. Roughly 5.3% of the sample is taken by the ten largest.

As regards this clone: What this receptor recognizes is not known. The input lacks base qualities; no much larger clone sits a single base away.

Measured from the cysteine to the phenylalanine, the CDR3 is 11 residues long. Only the CDR3 region is kept as DNA, spanning 33 bases read in frame from base 1. The germline ends are 7 bases apart after V is trimmed by 4 bases and J by 9 bases. Whole blood was collected in K2EDTA tubes by collaborating institutions according to the institutions' own protocols. For TCRbeta analysis, collaborators shipped samples in one of three forms: frozen whole blood, isolated PBMCs, or DNA extracted from either of those sample types. This chain is built from TRBV12-3 or TRBV12-4 and TRBJ2-1; no D gene is confidently identified. The sequencing input was peripheral blood. The source is a man between 45 and 60 years old with active or convalescent COVID-19. CDR3 reads: CASSSSGEQFF. In nucleotides, the sequence is TGTGCCAGCAGTTCGTCGGGTGAGCAGTTCTTC.